This is a list of T cell receptor beta chains from one sample in a study of blood T cell repertoires in COVID-19. Sequencing was performed with immunoSEQ multiplex PCR; in TCRdb, only in-frame clones are kept and a portion is missing. This table has some 80,000 clones, under 85% appearing once. Material for sequencing was peripheral blood. The origin of the receptors is a human donor in a cohort sampled during active COVID-19. The CDR3 runs from the conserved cysteine through the conserved F or W. Fields, in order: J gene, D gene, V gene, clone size, CDR3 DNA, CDR3 protein. D genes are given only for firm matches. Size is stated for part of the rows, as once, few or many counts, or as a class when the clone is expanded.

TRBJ2-5,TRBD1,TRBV3-1/TRBV3-2,NA,TGTGCCAGCAGCCAACTGGGACAGGGCCCTCAAGAGACCCAGTACTTC,CASSQLGQGPQETQYF
TRBJ2-3,TRBD2,TRBV9,NA,TGTGCCAGCAGCGCGGGACTAGCGGGGGGGCTGCTAGATACGCAGTATTTT,CASSAGLAGGLLDTQYF
TRBJ1-1,TRBD1,TRBV7-2,once,TGTGCCAGCAGCTTAGTGGGCAGGGGGCGGGTTGAAGCTTTCTTT,CASSLVGRGRVEAFF
TRBJ1-2,NA,TRBV13,NA,TGTGCCAGCAGTCGTAGGGACGGGGACTCTAACTATGGCTACACCTTC,CASSRRDGDSNYGYTF
TRBJ2-7,NA,TRBV5-4,NA,TGTGCCAGCAGCTTGCTAAGCGAGCAGTACTTC,CASSLLSEQYF
TRBJ2-7,NA,TRBV12-1,NA,TGTGCCAGCAGCTTTGCGCCCCCGAGAATCTACGAGCAGTACTTC,CASSFAPPRIYEQYF
TRBJ2-4,NA,TRBV7-6,NA,TGTGCCAGCAGCTTAGGAGTGGGGGGGCTCGAAAACATTCAGTACTTC,CASSLGVGGLENIQYF
TRBJ1-1,NA,TRBV7-9,few,TGTGCCAGCATTCAGACAGGGAACACTGAAGCTTTCTTT,CASIQTGNTEAFF
TRBJ2-7,TRBD1,TRBV19,few,TGTGCCAGTAGTACTCGACAGGGCTTACTAAACGAGCAGTACTTC,CASSTRQGLLNEQYF
TRBJ2-7,NA,TRBV5-5,NA,TGTGCCAGCAGCTCACAGGGCTACGAGCAGTACTTC,CASSSQGYEQYF
TRBJ1-1,NA,TRBV6-5,NA,TGTGCCAGCAAGCACCGACAGACAAGGAACACTGAAGCTTTCTTT,CASKHRQTRNTEAFF
TRBJ2-3,NA,TRBV6-2/TRBV6-3,NA,TGTGCCAGCAGTCTCCAGGGTTTGACAGATACGCAGTATTTT,CASSLQGLTDTQYF
TRBJ1-2,NA,TRBV12-3/TRBV12-4,NA,TGTGCCAGCAGTTTATCTCCGGGGGGTGGCTACACCTTC,CASSLSPGGGYTF
TRBJ2-7,NA,TRBV5-1,few,TGCGCCAGCAGCTACCCTAGCGACGAGCAGTACTTC,CASSYPSDEQYF
TRBJ1-5,TRBD1,TRBV6-4,NA,TGTGCCGCCGACAGGGGCAATCAGCCCCAGCATTTT,CAADRGNQPQHF
TRBJ2-5,TRBD2,TRBV7-2,NA,TGTGCCAGCAGCTCCCTGGCGGGGAGGGACCAAGAGACCCAGTACTTC,CASSSLAGRDQETQYF
TRBJ2-7,NA,TRBV30,few,TGTGCCTGGAGTTCCATCCTTCTACAGGGTGTACACGAGCAGTACTTC,CAWSSILLQGVHEQYF
TRBJ2-7,TRBD1,TRBV2,NA,TGTGCCAGCAGCAGTGTAACAGGGGGACGGGGTATGATGGGCGAGCAGTACTTC,CASSSVTGGRGMMGEQYF
TRBJ1-2,TRBD1,TRBV10-2,NA,TGCGCCAGCAGCGGGACAGGGCTATACTCTTATGGCTACACCTTC,CASSGTGLYSYGYTF
TRBJ2-7,NA,TRBV7-9,NA,TGTGCCAGCAGCTTAGAGTTCGCGGAACTTTACCCCTACGAGCAGTACTTC,CASSLEFAELYPYEQYF
TRBJ1-2,TRBD1,TRBV6-5,NA,TGTGCCAGCAGTTACTCGCGGACAGGAGGCTACACCTTC,CASSYSRTGGYTF
TRBJ2-1,TRBD2,TRBV10-3,few,TGTGCCACCGGCGCCCAGCGGGGGGAGAATGAGCAGTTCTTC,CATGAQRGENEQFF
TRBJ1-1,NA,TRBV4-1,NA,TGCGCCAGCAGCCACCACACAGGGACTGAAGCTTTCTTT,CASSHHTGTEAFF
TRBJ2-5,TRBD1,TRBV6-4,NA,TGTGCCATGCCGACAGGGGGAGAGACCCAGTACTTC,CAMPTGGETQYF
TRBJ1-6,NA,TRBV30,once,TGTGCATCACCAGTAGGGGCAGCTATTCTTGATAATTCACCCCTCCACTTT,CASPVGAAILDNSPLHF
TRBJ1-5,TRBD1,TRBV24-1,NA,TGTGCCACATCTGGGACAGGGGGCGAGATGGACCAGCCCCAGCATTTT,CATSGTGGEMDQPQHF
TRBJ2-1,NA,TRBV5-1,NA,TGCGCCAGCGGGGAGGGGGGCAATGAGCAGTTCTTC,CASGEGGNEQFF
TRBJ1-1,TRBD1,TRBV6-5,NA,TGTGCCAGCAGTTACCCCGGGACAGGGCGTAGCGAAACTTTCTTT,CASSYPGTGRSETFF
TRBJ2-7,NA,TRBV7-2,NA,TGTGCCAGCAGCTGGACTCCTAGCTCCTACGAGCAGTACTTC,CASSWTPSSYEQYF
TRBJ1-2,NA,TRBV7-9,NA,TGTGCCAGCAGCTCCCAGAGGGCACAGGGTCTTGGCTACACCTTC,CASSSQRAQGLGYTF
TRBJ1-6,NA,TRBV10-3,NA,TGTGCCATCAGTGACCCCCGCAGGGGTAATTCACCCCTCCACTTT,CAISDPRRGNSPLHF
TRBJ2-7,NA,TRBV6-5,NA,TGTGCCAGCAGTTACGGCGGCCCCTACGAGCAGTACTTC,CASSYGGPYEQYF
TRBJ1-2,TRBD1,TRBV2,few,TGTGCCAGCGGATGGACAGGGTCCGGTTTAGGCTATGGCTACACCTTC,CASGWTGSGLGYGYTF
TRBJ2-7,NA,TRBV21-1,NA,TGTGCCAGCAGCAGCACTCTTATGTTGACTAGCGGGGGGATCGACGAGCAGTACTTC,CASSSTLMLTSGGIDEQYF
TRBJ2-3,TRBD1,TRBV2,NA,TGTGCCAGCAACAGGGACAGGGAGTCAGATACGCAGTATTTT,CASNRDRESDTQYF
TRBJ2-3,NA,TRBV6-2/TRBV6-3,NA,TGTGCCAGCAGTAATAGACTCGGGGGGCCCGGTGATACGCAGTATTTT,CASSNRLGGPGDTQYF
TRBJ1-4,NA,TRBV7-9,NA,TGTGCCAGCAGGAAAGACAGTGAAAAACTGTTTTTT,CASRKDSEKLFF
TRBJ1-1,NA,TRBV9,NA,TGTGCCAGCAGCGTGGAGGGCAGATCTGAAGCTTTCTTT,CASSVEGRSEAFF
TRBJ1-1,NA,TRBV9,once,TGTGCCAGCGCGACGTGGTTGGGCCCGAACACTGAAGCTTTCTTT,CASATWLGPNTEAFF
TRBJ2-7,TRBD2,TRBV5-6,NA,TGTGCCAGCAGCACTAGCGGGGGGCTCTCCTACGAGCAGTACTTC,CASSTSGGLSYEQYF
TRBJ2-7,TRBD2,TRBV2,NA,TGTGCCGGAGGTCGGGGGGATAGCGAGCAGTACTTC,CAGGRGDSEQYF
TRBJ1-3,TRBD1,TRBV5-1,few,TGCGCCAGCAGCCCCCGGGACAGCCTCTCTGGAAACACCATATATTTT,CASSPRDSLSGNTIYF